Listed below are T cell receptor beta chains from one sample, sequenced in a study of blood T cell repertoires in COVID-19. Using immunoSEQ multiplex PCR, the repertoire was profiled, and TCRdb retains in-frame clones only, with some absent. The table records over 120,000 clones, roughly 90% of them present only once. The sequenced sample was peripheral blood. These receptors were collected from a woman aged 50 to 65 with acute or convalescent COVID-19. The CDR3 runs from the conserved cysteine through the conserved F or W. The D gene is left open where the match is weak. Clone size is given for some rows only: seen once, a few or many times, or a class if the clone is expanded.

abundance,v_gene,j_gene,d_gene,CDR3aa,CDR3nt
-,TRBV11-2,TRBJ2-4,-,CASSLARGAKNIQYF,TGTGCCAGCAGCTTAGCCCGGGGGGCCAAAAACATTCAGTACTTC
-,TRBV5-4,TRBJ2-2,-,CASSLASRSFGGELFF,TGTGCCAGCAGCTTGGCATCTCGTAGTTTTGGCGGGGAGCTGTTTTTT
-,TRBV20-1,TRBJ1-5,TRBD1,CSASPPGQHNQPQHF,TGCAGTGCTAGTCCCCCGGGACAGCACAATCAGCCCCAGCATTTT
-,TRBV24-1,TRBJ2-2,-,CATTSSPNTGELFF,TGTGCCACGACTAGTAGTCCGAACACCGGGGAGCTGTTTTTT
-,TRBV4-1,TRBJ2-7,-,CASSQDRDSSYEQYF,TGCGCCAGCAGCCAGGACCGGGACTCTTCCTACGAGCAGTACTTC
-,TRBV30,TRBJ2-6,TRBD1,CAWNDPGQGFPGANVLTF,TGTGCCTGGAATGATCCGGGACAGGGCTTTCCTGGGGCCAACGTCCTGACTTTC
-,TRBV6-1,TRBJ2-4,-,CASSEWGLNIQYF,TGTGCCAGCAGTGAATGGGGGCTGAACATTCAGTACTTC
-,TRBV5-6,TRBJ1-2,-,CASSLERGIYGYTF,TGTGCCAGCAGCTTGGAGAGGGGGATCTATGGCTACACCTTC
-,TRBV7-2,TRBJ2-3,-,CASSLVAGDTQYF,TGTGCCAGCAGCTTAGTGGCCGGGGATACGCAGTATTTT
-,TRBV5-8,TRBJ2-3,-,CASSLVNRVADTQYF,TGTGCCAGCAGCTTGGTAAACCGGGTAGCAGATACGCAGTATTTT
-,TRBV13,TRBJ1-1,-,CASSPPAETEAFF,TGTGCCAGCAGCCCTCCGGCGGAGACTGAAGCTTTCTTT
-,TRBV9,TRBJ1-3,-,CASSTRTGPGNTIYF,TGTGCCAGCAGCACCCGAACAGGGCCCGGAAACACCATATATTTT
-,TRBV19,TRBJ1-2,-,CASSIQDRVYGYTF,TGTGCCAGTAGTATCCAGGACAGAGTCTATGGCTACACCTTC
few,TRBV7-7,TRBJ2-1,TRBD2,CARRGLVFPYNEQFF,TGTGCCAGGAGGGGACTAGTCTTTCCCTACAATGAGCAGTTCTTC
-,TRBV12-3/TRBV12-4,TRBJ1-2,-,CASSQGIGYTF,TGTGCCAGCAGTCAGGGTATTGGCTACACCTTC
-,TRBV27,TRBJ1-2,TRBD1,CASRRDREGAFYGYTF,TGTGCCAGCAGGCGAGACAGGGAAGGGGCCTTCTATGGCTACACCTTC